These T cell receptor beta chains were read from a single sample in a study of T cells in Graves' hyperthyroidism and ophthalmopathy. TCRdb used MiXCR to reprocess the multiplex PCR reads, holding one entry per CDR3 protein. The sample records hundreds of thousands of distinct CDR3 sequences, roughly 20% being singletons. Sequenced: blood. These receptors all stem from a man aged 25 to 45 with Graves' ophthalmopathy. CDR3s include the opening cysteine and the closing phenylalanine or tryptophan. A D gene is named only where the DNA matches it firmly. Some rows mark clone size as missing; the rest say once, few, many or name a class of expanded clone.

D gene: NA; J gene: TRBJ2-1; clone size: few; V gene: TRBV10-3; CDR3 DNA: TGTGCCATCAGTGAGTCGACGGGGGACTACAATGAGCAGTTCTTC; CDR3 protein: CAISESTGDYNEQFF
D gene: NA; J gene: TRBJ1-5; clone size: NA; V gene: TRBV3-1; CDR3 DNA: TGTGCCAGCAGCCCCGGTTGGGCGGGGGCAAATTGCAATCAGCCCCAGCATTTT; CDR3 protein: CASSPGWAGANCNQPQHF
D gene: TRBD1; J gene: TRBJ2-3; clone size: NA; V gene: TRBV6-1; CDR3 DNA: TGTGCCAGCAGTAAACAGGGGGCAACCCTTGGGAGCACAGATACGCAGTATTTT; CDR3 protein: CASSKQGATLGSTDTQYF
D gene: NA; J gene: TRBJ1-2; clone size: few; V gene: TRBV12-3/TRBV12-4; CDR3 DNA: TGTGCCAGCAGTCAGAAGCTGACGAATGGCTACACCTTC; CDR3 protein: CASSQKLTNGYTF
D gene: NA; J gene: TRBJ2-7; clone size: many; V gene: TRBV28; CDR3 DNA: TGTGCCAGCAGTTTAGGCCAGTGGGATTACGAGCAGTACTTC; CDR3 protein: CASSLGQWDYEQYF
D gene: TRBD2; J gene: TRBJ2-3; clone size: NA; V gene: TRBV10-3; CDR3 DNA: TGTGCCATCAGTGAGTCGGAGGGAGGGCGAGATACGCAGTATTTT; CDR3 protein: CAISESEGGRDTQYF
D gene: NA; J gene: TRBJ2-1; clone size: many; V gene: TRBV7-8; CDR3 DNA: TGTGCCAGCAGCTTTACCAGGTACAATGAGCAGTTCTTC; CDR3 protein: CASSFTRYNEQFF
D gene: NA; J gene: TRBJ2-7; clone size: many; V gene: TRBV20-1; CDR3 DNA: TGCAGTGCTAGAGAGACGGGGACTCGCTACGAGCAGTACTTC; CDR3 protein: CSARETGTRYEQYF
D gene: NA; J gene: TRBJ1-4; clone size: many; V gene: TRBV20-1; CDR3 DNA: TGCAGTGCTAGTAAGGGAGACGAAAAACTGTTTTTT; CDR3 protein: CSASKGDEKLFF
D gene: NA; J gene: TRBJ2-7; clone size: many; V gene: TRBV20-1; CDR3 DNA: TGCAGTGCTAGGCCCCAGGACAGCCCACTTTACGAGCAGTACTTC; CDR3 protein: CSARPQDSPLYEQYF
D gene: NA; J gene: TRBJ1-5; clone size: NA; V gene: TRBV24-1; CDR3 DNA: TGTGCCACCAGTGATTCCGGGCAGGGGATCTATCAGCCCCAGCATTTT; CDR3 protein: CATSDSGQGIYQPQHF
D gene: NA; J gene: TRBJ2-3; clone size: NA; V gene: TRBV20-1; CDR3 DNA: TGCAGTGCCCCGGGGCACTCTAGCACAGATACGCAGTATTTT; CDR3 protein: CSAPGHSSTDTQYF
D gene: NA; J gene: TRBJ2-5; clone size: many; V gene: TRBV20-1; CDR3 DNA: TGCAGTGCTAGCGACCAAGAGACCCAGTACTTC; CDR3 protein: CSASDQETQYF
D gene: TRBD1; J gene: TRBJ2-2; clone size: NA; V gene: TRBV18; CDR3 DNA: TGTGCCAGCTCACCAGTGGACAGGGGTCGAGGGGAGCTGTTTTTT; CDR3 protein: CASSPVDRGRGELFF
D gene: NA; J gene: TRBJ2-7; clone size: many; V gene: TRBV30; CDR3 DNA: TGTGCCTGGAGTGTGGGCAGCTCTATCTACGAGCAGTACTTC; CDR3 protein: CAWSVGSSIYEQYF
D gene: NA; J gene: TRBJ1-4; clone size: NA; V gene: TRBV28; CDR3 DNA: TGTGCCAGCAGTGGAGCTTGGGGAGAAAAACTGTTTTTT; CDR3 protein: CASSGAWGEKLFF